This T cell receptor beta chain was profiled in a study of blood T cell repertoires in COVID-19. The assay was immunoSEQ multiplex PCR, and TCRdb's table has in-frame clones only and misses some. The sample lists around 300,000 clones; over 75% were seen once. From germline, CDR1 is SGHNT and CDR2 YYREEE (reference sequence). V lost 3 bases to trimming and J lost 2 bases, with 17 bases between them. The CDR3 is 16 residues long. This sequence originates from a woman in her 30s who had recovered from COVID-19. The specimen was PBMCs or T cells enriched from blood (not recorded which). This chain links TRBV5-4 with TRBJ1-2; D gene ambiguous. The CDR3 nucleotides read TGTGCCAGCAGCTCCGGAGGTATGGGTTTCAACTATGGCTACACCTTC. This encodes CASSSGGMGFNYGYTF.